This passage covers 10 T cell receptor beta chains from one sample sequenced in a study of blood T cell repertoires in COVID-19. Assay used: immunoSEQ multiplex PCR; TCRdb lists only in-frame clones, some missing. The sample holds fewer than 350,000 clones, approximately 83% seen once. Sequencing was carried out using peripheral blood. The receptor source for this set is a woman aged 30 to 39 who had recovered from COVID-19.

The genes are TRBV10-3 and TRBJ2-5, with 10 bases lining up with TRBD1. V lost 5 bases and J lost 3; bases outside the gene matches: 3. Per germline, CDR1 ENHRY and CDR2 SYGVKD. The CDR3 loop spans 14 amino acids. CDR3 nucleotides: TGTGCCATCAGTTCGGACAGGGGGGAAGAGACCCAGTACTTC. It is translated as CAISSDRGEETQYF.

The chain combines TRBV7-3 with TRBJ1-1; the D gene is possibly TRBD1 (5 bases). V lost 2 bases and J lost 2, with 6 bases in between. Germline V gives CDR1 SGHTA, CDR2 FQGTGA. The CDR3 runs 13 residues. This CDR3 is CASSLGANTEAFF. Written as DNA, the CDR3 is TGTGCCAGCAGCTTAGGGGCTAACACTGAAGCTTTCTTT.

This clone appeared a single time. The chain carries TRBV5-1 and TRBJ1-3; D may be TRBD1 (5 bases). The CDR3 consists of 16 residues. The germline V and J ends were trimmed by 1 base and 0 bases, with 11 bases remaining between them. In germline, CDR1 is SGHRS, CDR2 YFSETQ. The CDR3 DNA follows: TGCGCCAGCAGCTTGACGACGACAGACTCTGGAAACACCATATATTTT. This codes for CASSLTTTDSGNTIYF.

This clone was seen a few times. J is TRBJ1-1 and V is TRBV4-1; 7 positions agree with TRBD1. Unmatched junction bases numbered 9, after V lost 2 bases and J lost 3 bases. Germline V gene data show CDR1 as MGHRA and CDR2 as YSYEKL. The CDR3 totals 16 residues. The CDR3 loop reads CASSQTPGQSHTEAFF. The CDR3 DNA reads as TGCGCCAGCAGCCAAACACCGGGACAGAGCCACACTGAAGCTTTCTTT.

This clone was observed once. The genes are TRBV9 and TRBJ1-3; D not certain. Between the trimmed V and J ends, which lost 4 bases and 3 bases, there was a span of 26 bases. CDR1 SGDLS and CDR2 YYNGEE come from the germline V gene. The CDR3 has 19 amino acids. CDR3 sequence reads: CASSSSTIRDQILGNTIYF. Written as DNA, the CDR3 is TGTGCCAGCAGCTCATCAACGATTCGGGATCAGATCCTTGGAAACACCATATATTTT.

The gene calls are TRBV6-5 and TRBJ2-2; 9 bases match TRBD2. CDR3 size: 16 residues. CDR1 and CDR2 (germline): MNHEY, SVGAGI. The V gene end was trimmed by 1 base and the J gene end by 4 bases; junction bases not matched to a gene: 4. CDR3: CASSYYLAGPTGELFF. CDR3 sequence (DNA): TGTGCCAGCAGTTACTACCTAGCGGGGCCCACCGGGGAGCTGTTTTTT.

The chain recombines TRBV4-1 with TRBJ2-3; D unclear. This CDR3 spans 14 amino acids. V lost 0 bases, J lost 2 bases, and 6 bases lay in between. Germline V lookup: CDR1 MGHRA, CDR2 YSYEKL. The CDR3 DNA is TGCGCCAGCAGCCAAGACTTTAACACAGATACGCAGTATTTT. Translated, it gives CASSQDFNTDTQYF.

CDR3 DNA: TGTGCCAGCAGCTTGGCCTGGGGCCTCTCCTACAATGAGCAGTTCTTC. It encodes CASSLAWGLSYNEQFF. The chain carries TRBV5-5 and TRBJ2-1; possible D gene TRBD1, 5 bases. Germline V gene sequence: CDR1 SGHKS, CDR2 YYEKEE (reference sequence). The CDR3 sequence is 16 residues long. Trimming cost V 0 bases and J 0 bases, with 10 bases left between them.

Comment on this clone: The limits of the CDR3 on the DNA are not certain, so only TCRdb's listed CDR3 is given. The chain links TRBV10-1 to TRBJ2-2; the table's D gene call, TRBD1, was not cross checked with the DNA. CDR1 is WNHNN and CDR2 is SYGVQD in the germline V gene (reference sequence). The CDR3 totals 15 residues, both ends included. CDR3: CASTGTGEYPGSCFF.

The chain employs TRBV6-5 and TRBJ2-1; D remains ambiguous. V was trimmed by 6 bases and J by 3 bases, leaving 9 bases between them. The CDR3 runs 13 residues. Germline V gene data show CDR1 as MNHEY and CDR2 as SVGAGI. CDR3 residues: CASSRTNYNEQFF. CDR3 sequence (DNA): TGTGCCAGCAGCCGCACAAACTACAATGAGCAGTTCTTC.